The present TCR beta chain was sequenced within a study of OX40 agonist ivuxolimab in advanced cancers. Study-wide background: Partial responses were recorded for three patients, including one with hepatocellular carcinoma and two with cutaneous melanoma.

Study-wide findings and caveats: Clonal expansion was seen in CD4+ and CD8+ blood T cells by week 6 at 0.1 to 3.0 mg/kg.

As to this clone: Its specificity is not known.

Losses at the gene ends were 0 bases for V and 12 bases for J; bases not matched to a gene: 11. The germline gives CDR1 SEHNR, CDR2 FQNEAQ (reference sequence). The CDR3 extends over 17 amino acids. Profiled with immunoSEQ multiplex PCR; TCRdb holds only in-frame clones, not every one. This table holds tens of thousands of clones, roughly 91% found once. This sequence was found in an adult with an advanced solid tumor such as melanoma, head and neck, liver or kidney cancer. The chain joins TRBV7-9 to TRBJ1-6, with TRBD1 matching over 10 bases. The material sequenced was CD4+ or CD8+ T cells sorted from blood, taken in a trial of the OX40 agonist ivuxolimab. The chain's CDR3 is CASSLATPGQGKRPLHF. For the CDR3, the DNA is TGTGCCAGCAGCTTAGCTACACCGGGACAGGGGAAGAGACCCCTCCACTTT.